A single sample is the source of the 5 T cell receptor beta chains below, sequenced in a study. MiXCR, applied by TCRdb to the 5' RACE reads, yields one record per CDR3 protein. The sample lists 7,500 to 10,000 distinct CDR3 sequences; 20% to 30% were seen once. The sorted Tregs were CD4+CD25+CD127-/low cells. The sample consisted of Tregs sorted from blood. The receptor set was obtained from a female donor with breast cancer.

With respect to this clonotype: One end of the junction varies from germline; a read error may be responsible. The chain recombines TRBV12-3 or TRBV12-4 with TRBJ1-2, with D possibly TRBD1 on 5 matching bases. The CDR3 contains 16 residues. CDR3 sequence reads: CASSRNAGPPYYGYAF. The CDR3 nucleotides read TGTGCCAGCAGTCGTAATGCGGGACCACCATACTATGGCTACGCCTTC.

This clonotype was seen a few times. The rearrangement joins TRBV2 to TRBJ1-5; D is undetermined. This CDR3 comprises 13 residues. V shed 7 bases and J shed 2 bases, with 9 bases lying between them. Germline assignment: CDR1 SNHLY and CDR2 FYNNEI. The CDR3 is CASMPGGNQPQHF. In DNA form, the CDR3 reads TGTGCCAGCATGCCTGGGGGCAATCAGCCCCAGCATTTT.

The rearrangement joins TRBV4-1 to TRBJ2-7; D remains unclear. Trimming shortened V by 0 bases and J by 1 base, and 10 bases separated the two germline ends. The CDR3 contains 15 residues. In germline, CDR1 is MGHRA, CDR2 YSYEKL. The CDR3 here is CASSQEVVKSYEQYF. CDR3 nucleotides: TGCGCCAGCAGCCAAGAGGTCGTCAAATCCTACGAGCAGTACTTC.

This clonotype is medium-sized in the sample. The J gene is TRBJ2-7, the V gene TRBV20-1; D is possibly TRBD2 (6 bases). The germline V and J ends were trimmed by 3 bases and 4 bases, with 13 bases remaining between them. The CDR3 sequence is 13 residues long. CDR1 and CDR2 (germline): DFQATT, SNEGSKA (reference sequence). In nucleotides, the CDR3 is TGCAGTGCTAGGGCCGGGGCGGGGTACGAGCAGTACTTC. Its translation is CSARAGAGYEQYF.

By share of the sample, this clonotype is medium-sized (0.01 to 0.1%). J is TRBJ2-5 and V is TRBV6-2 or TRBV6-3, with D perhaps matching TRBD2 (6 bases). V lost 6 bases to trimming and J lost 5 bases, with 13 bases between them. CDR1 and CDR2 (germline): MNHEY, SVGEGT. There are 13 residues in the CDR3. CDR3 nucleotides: TGTGCCAGCAGACAAAGCGCGGGGGAGACCCAGTACTTC. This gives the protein CASRQSAGETQYF.